The T cell receptor beta chain under discussion was sequenced for a study of T cell repertoires in ileal Crohn's disease. Comment on this clone: Its specificity is not known.

Germline CDR1 reads SGHNT; CDR2 reads YYREEE (reference sequence). The V and J ends lost 3 bases and 8 bases, in that order; junction bases with no gene match: 13. The CDR3 is 15 amino acids. Time point meaning: inflamed ileum from the surgical specimen. Broader study findings: High-frequency clones were more common in sorted CD8 than CD4 cells. Active smokers at surgery had more clonal expansions than non-smokers.

Method: immunoSEQ multiplex PCR; TCRdb's copy keeps in-frame clones and lacks some. The sample lists 15,000 to 20,000 clones, 76% occurring once. The sequence came from an adult with Crohn's disease. The chain employs TRBV5-4 and TRBJ1-2; 7 bases fit TRBD1. Sequencing was done on a sample of ileal tissue. CDR3 residues: CASSSGQDFFSGYTF. The CDR3 DNA reads TGTGCCAGCAGCTCCGGACAGGACTTTTTTAGCGGCTACACCTTC.